This T cell receptor (beta chain) was obtained from a study of cytomegalovirus exposure and HLA in healthy donors. The germline V gene encodes CDR1 SGHDT and CDR2 YYEEEE. CDR3 length equals 15 residues. Trimming at V came to 2 bases and at J to 2 bases, leaving 7 bases not matched to a gene. Primers included in the PCR were 60 Vbeta and 13 Jbeta primers. Sequencing was performed with immunoSEQ multiplex PCR; in TCRdb, only in-frame clones are kept and a portion is missing. Its listing shows roughly 77,000 clones. Remarks on this clone: Its cognate antigen is unknown.

Broader study findings: Indistinguishability led to the exclusion of some V segments, TRBV6-2 and TRBV6-3 included. Being productive about 87% or about 30% of the time was typical of most TCR beta V segments in an earlier analysis.

The sequence was collected from a man aged 30 to 39 in good health and CMV-seronegative. The genes are TRBV5-6 and TRBJ2-7; 7 nucleotides match TRBD1. Sequenced material: PBMCs. CDR3 region: CASSFSPGTAYEQYF. The CDR3 DNA reads as TGTGCCAGCAGCTTTAGCCCCGGGACAGCCTACGAGCAGTACTTC.